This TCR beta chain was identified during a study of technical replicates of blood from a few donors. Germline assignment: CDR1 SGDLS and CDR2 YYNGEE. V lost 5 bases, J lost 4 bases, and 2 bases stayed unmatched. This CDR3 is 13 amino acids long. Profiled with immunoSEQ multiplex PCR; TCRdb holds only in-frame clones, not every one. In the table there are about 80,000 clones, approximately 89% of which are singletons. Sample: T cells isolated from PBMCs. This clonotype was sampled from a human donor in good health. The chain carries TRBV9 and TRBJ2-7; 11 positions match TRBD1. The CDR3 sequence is CASSGQGAYEQYF. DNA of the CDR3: TGTGCCAGCAGTGGACAGGGGGCATACGAGCAGTACTTC. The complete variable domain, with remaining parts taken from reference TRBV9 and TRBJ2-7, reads DSGVTQTPKHLITATGQRVTLRCSPRSGDLSVYWYQQSLDQGLQFLIQYYNGEERAKGNILERFSAQQFPDLHSELNLSSLELGDSALYFCASSGQGAYEQYFGPGTRLTVT.